The 19 T cell receptor beta chains below were found in one sample sequenced in a study of cytomegalovirus exposure and HLA in healthy donors. Generated by immunoSEQ multiplex PCR, the TCRdb table keeps only in-frame clones and is missing some. In the table there are 250,000 to 300,000 clones, around 90% of which are singletons. What was sequenced was PBMCs. These receptor sequences come from a woman under 30 in good health and CMV-seronegative.

This sequence joins TRBV9 and TRBJ1-4; 8 bases agree with TRBD1. Germline V gene sequence: CDR1 SGDLS, CDR2 YYNGEE. The CDR3 has 16 residues. J gave up 3 bases and V 0 bases, and 4 bases lay outside the gene matches. For the CDR3, the DNA is TGTGCCAGCAGCGTAGCACAGGGGGTACCTAATGAAAAACTGTTTTTT. Encoded protein: CASSVAQGVPNEKLFF.

The chain employs TRBV19 and TRBJ1-5; TRBD1 is a possible D gene (6 bases). V was shortened by 1 base and J by 5 bases, with 12 bases between the two germline ends. The CDR3 is 15 residues long. The V gene's germline CDR1 is LNHDA and CDR2 SQIVND (reference sequence). This chain's CDR3 is CASSIARDTDQPQHF. In nucleotides, the CDR3 is TGTGCCAGTAGTATAGCCCGGGACACCGATCAGCCCCAGCATTTT.

The J gene is TRBJ1-1, the V gene TRBV4-1, with D tentatively TRBD1 (6 bases). Germline CDR1 and CDR2: MGHRA and YSYEKL. The CDR3 covers 13 residues. Trimming took off 5 bases at V and 4 bases at J, with 11 bases between the two ends. The CDR3 is CASSRGQSTEAFF. The CDR3 DNA reads TGCGCCAGCAGCAGAGGACAGTCCACTGAAGCTTTCTTT.

The rearrangement uses TRBV6-5 and TRBJ2-3; 12 bases are a match to TRBD2. Germline V gene sequence: CDR1 MNHEY, CDR2 SVGAGI. The V and J ends lost 0 bases and 5 bases, in that order; junction bases with no gene match: 3. This CDR3 has 16 amino acids. CDR3 loop: CASSYSRLAGEDTQYF. DNA of the CDR3: TGTGCCAGCAGTTACTCAAGACTAGCGGGGGAAGATACGCAGTATTTT.

In this sample, this clone turned up once. This sequence joins TRBV9 and TRBJ1-2; D is uncertain. V was clipped by 7 bases and J by 6 bases, with 10 bases between them. There are 11 residues in the CDR3. CDR1 and CDR2 (germline): SGDLS, YYNGEE. The CDR3 region is CASERVDGYTF. CDR3 DNA: TGTGCCAGCGAGAGGGTGGATGGCTACACCTTC.

The V gene is TRBV4-3, the J gene TRBJ1-3, with 8 bases fitting TRBD1. Germline V gene sequence: CDR1 LGHNA, CDR2 YSLEER. With 4 bases clipped from V and 2 bases from J, the junction kept 1 base outside the gene matches. This CDR3 is built from 14 residues. CDR3 sequence: CASSPGGPGNTIYF. CDR3 sequence (DNA): TGCGCCAGCAGCCCAGGGGGCCCTGGAAACACCATATATTTT.

In the case of this clone: The identical CDR3 is also encoded by other nucleotide sequences in the sample. CDR3 DNA sequence: TGCGCCAGCAGCTTGGGACAGGGGGATTACAATGAGCAGTTCTTC. Its translation: CASSLGQGDYNEQFF. This chain joins TRBV5-1 and TRBJ2-1; 9 bases fit TRBD1. CDR1 and CDR2 (germline): SGHRS, YFSETQ. The CDR3 covers 15 residues. V gave up 0 bases and J gave up 4 bases; unmatched junction bases: 2.

The genes are TRBV13 and TRBJ2-6; 9 bases are a match to TRBD1. This CDR3 has 18 amino acids. Trimming cost V 2 bases and J 4 bases; bases outside gene matches: 9. CDR1 PRHDT and CDR2 FYEKMQ come from the germline V gene (reference sequence). The CDR3 DNA follows: TGTGCCAGCAGCTTAACAGACAGGGGGTTTTCAGGGGCCAACGTCCTGACTTTC. It encodes CASSLTDRGFSGANVLTF. The full variable domain, its missing parts supplied by reference TRBV13 and TRBJ2-6, is AAGVIQSPRHLIKEKRETATLKCYPIPRHDTVYWYQQGPGQDPQFLISFYEKMQSDKGSIPDRFSAQQFSDYHSELNMSSLELGDSALYFCASSLTDRGFSGANVLTFGAGSRLTVL.

V and J are TRBV28 and TRBJ1-6; 8 bases are shared with TRBD1. This CDR3 is 16 amino acids long. With 2 bases clipped from V and 13 bases from J, the junction kept 13 bases outside the gene matches. The V gene's germline CDR1 is MDHEN and CDR2 SYDVKM. This chain's CDR3 is CASSLLTSEDRAPLHF. In nucleotides, the CDR3 is TGTGCCAGCAGTTTACTTACTTCCGAGGACAGGGCGCCCCTCCACTTT.

The rearrangement links TRBV27 to TRBJ1-6; 9 bases fit TRBD1. The CDR3 has 14 amino acids. V lost 6 bases to trimming and J lost 7 bases; unmatched junction nucleotides: 4. Per the germline V gene, CDR1 is MNHEY and CDR2 is SMNVEV (reference sequence). CDR3 nucleotide sequence: TGTGCCAGCAGCGGGACAGGGTGGAATTCACCCCTCCACTTT. Encoded protein: CASSGTGWNSPLHF.

The gene calls are TRBV11-2 and TRBJ2-7, with D perhaps TRBD2 (5 bases). Germline-derived CDR1 and CDR2 are SGHAT and FQNNGV. The CDR3 consists of 14 residues. Trimming stripped 5 bases from V and 2 bases from J, with 13 bases between. The CDR3 DNA sequence: TGTGCCAGCAGCCCCTTCGGGGTCGCCTACGAGCAGTACTTC. Amino acid sequence: CASSPFGVAYEQYF. Variable domain in full (rest from reference TRBV11-2 and TRBJ2-7): EAGVAQSPRYKIIEKRQSVAFWCNPISGHATLYWYQQILGQGPKLLIQFQNNGVVDDSQLPKDRFSAERLKGVDSTLKIQPAKLEDSAVYLCASSPFGVAYEQYFGPGTRLTVT.

The chain is built from TRBV6-4 and TRBJ2-6; a possible D gene is TRBD1 (6 bases). This CDR3 has 15 amino acids. Germline assignment: CDR1 MRHNA and CDR2 SNTAGT. V lost 3 bases to trimming and J lost 0 bases, with 6 bases between them. The CDR3 DNA reads as TGTGCCAGCAGTGAACAGGGCTCTGGGGCCAACGTCCTGACTTTC. The encoded protein is CASSEQGSGANVLTF.

The chain uses TRBV4-3 and TRBJ1-2, with D unresolved. Per germline, CDR1 LGHNA and CDR2 YSLEER. The CDR3 contains 15 residues. V was shortened by 0 bases and J by 4 bases, with 12 bases between the two germline ends. In nucleotides, the CDR3 is TGCGCCAGCAGCCAAGATCGCACCACCGGCTATGGCTACACCTTC. The encoded protein is CASSQDRTTGYGYTF.

The V gene is TRBV18, the J gene TRBJ2-6; a possible D gene is TRBD1 (6 bases). This CDR3 has 16 residues. V lost 3 bases to trimming and J lost 1 base, with 10 bases between them. Germline-derived CDR1 and CDR2 are KGHSH and LQKENI. The CDR3 protein is CASSPVTGSGANVLTF. The CDR3 DNA reads as TGTGCCAGCTCACCTGTCACAGGGTCTGGGGCCAACGTCCTGACTTTC.

The chain has TRBV19 and TRBJ1-1; 7 bases are a match to TRBD1. This CDR3 comprises 12 residues. The germline V gene encodes CDR1 LNHDA and CDR2 SQIVND (reference sequence). Trimming at V came to 2 bases and at J to 11 bases, leaving 5 bases not matched to a gene. This chain's CDR3 is CASSIQGVDAFF. The CDR3, as DNA: TGTGCCAGTAGTATACAGGGGGTTGACGCTTTCTTT.

The chain has TRBV10-3 and TRBJ1-5, with TRBD1 identical over 8 bases. Unmatched junction bases numbered 2, after V lost 3 bases and J lost 4 bases. The CDR3 spans 14 residues. Germline assignment: CDR1 ENHRY and CDR2 SYGVKD. Here the CDR3 reads CAISDRTGNQPQHF. Written as DNA, the CDR3 is TGTGCCATCAGTGACCGGACAGGGAATCAGCCCCAGCATTTT.

This chain links TRBV2 with TRBJ2-1; D is unclear. Deletions cut 8 bases from V and 5 bases from J, with 16 bases between. The CDR3 covers 14 residues. Germline CDR1 reads SNHLY; CDR2 reads FYNNEI. The CDR3 reads CASSLSPGDNEQFF. The CDR3 bases are TGTGCCAGCTCTCTATCTCCGGGTGACAATGAGCAGTTCTTC.

The chain combines TRBV14 with TRBJ2-2, with D maybe TRBD1 (6 bases). The CDR3 totals 18 residues. CDR1 and CDR2 from the germline V gene are SGHDN and FVKESK. V gave up 3 bases and J gave up 4 bases, with 21 bases separating them. CDR3 bases: TGTGCCAGCAGCCATAAGGGGGTTCTAGTGTCGCGCACCGGGGAGCTGTTTTTT. Amino acids: CASSHKGVLVSRTGELFF. Full variable domain (remainder filled in from reference TRBV14 and TRBJ2-2): EAGVTQFPSHSVIEKGQTVTLRCDPISGHDNLYWYRRVMGKEIKFLLHFVKESKQDESGMPNNRFLAERTGGTYSTLKVQPAELEDSGVYFCASSHKGVLVSRTGELFFGEGSRLTVL.

There are many counts of this clone. The chain joins TRBV7-7 to TRBJ2-2; TRBD1 is a possible D gene (7 bases). Trimming removed 5 bases at V and 3 bases at J, with 16 bases between. The CDR3 sequence is 16 residues long. Germline loops: CDR1 SSHAT, CDR2 FNYEAQ (reference sequence). CDR3 region: CASSGPGGIYTGELFF. The CDR3 DNA reads as TGTGCCAGCAGCGGCCCAGGGGGGATATACACCGGGGAGCTGTTTTTT.